Presented here are 25 T cell receptor beta chains from one specimen sequenced in a study of blood T cells in healthy people across ages. Alongside a J-beta primer mix, a sample-barcoded 5' primer served in a second PCR lasting about 7 to 12 cycles. TCRdb independently ran MiXCR on the 5' RACE reads; one entry per CDR3 protein. The repertoire holds about 800,000 distinct CDR3 sequences, nearly 60% seen once, with about 20% in the top ten. Sequencing input: blood. These receptors were obtained from a man aged 30 to 45 in good health.

J is TRBJ2-3 and V is TRBV5-1, with D possibly being TRBD1 (6 bases). Trimming removed 5 bases at V and 2 bases at J, with 21 bases between. CDR3 length: 17 residues. The germline CDR1 and CDR2 sequences are SGHRS and YFSETQ. The CDR3 sequence is CASSPARGRDFTDTQYF. The CDR3 nucleotides read TGCGCCAGCAGTCCGGCCAGGGGCCGGGATTTCACAGATACGCAGTATTTT.

There are many counts of this clonotype. The rearrangement uses TRBV20-1 and TRBJ2-5; 7 nucleotides match TRBD2. The V gene end was trimmed by 3 bases and the J gene end by 2 bases; junction bases not matched to a gene: 3. Looked up from germline, CDR1 is DFQATT and CDR2 is SNEGSKA (reference sequence). This CDR3 region has 13 residues. The CDR3 nucleotides read TGCAGTGCTAGGATTAGCGGGCAAGAGACCCAGTACTTC. Its translation: CSARISGQETQYF.

This chain connects TRBV3-1 to TRBJ1-4; no reliable D call. V was clipped by 2 bases and J by 8 bases, with 12 bases between them. Germline loops: CDR1 LGHDT, CDR2 YNNKEL (reference sequence). The CDR3 has 14 amino acids. This CDR3 reads CASSQYADGEKLFF. CDR3 nucleotides: TGTGCCAGCAGCCAATACGCGGACGGAGAAAAACTGTTTTTT.

CDR3 residues: CASSPDVGGPYNEQFF. In nucleotides, the CDR3 is TGCGCCAGCAGCCCGGACGTGGGAGGACCCTACAATGAGCAGTTCTTC. The chain joins TRBV5-1 to TRBJ2-1, with D tentatively TRBD2 (6 bases). CDR1 and CDR2 (germline): SGHRS, YFSETQ. The CDR3 consists of 16 residues. Trimming cost V 4 bases and J 2 bases, with 16 bases left between them.

The rearrangement links TRBV20-1 to TRBJ2-1; 8 nucleotides align to TRBD2. Germline trimming cut 6 bases from V and 8 bases from J; bases unmatched to any gene: 12. From germline, CDR1 is DFQATT and CDR2 SNEGSKA (reference sequence). This CDR3 is 14 amino acids long. In DNA, the CDR3 is TGCAGTGCCCCGGACGAATTAGCGGGGTATGAGCAGTTCTTC. Amino acids: CSAPDELAGYEQFF.

The chain links TRBV24-1 to TRBJ2-1; 10 bases are a match to TRBD1. Looked up from germline, CDR1 is KGHDR and CDR2 is SFDVKD. V shed 7 bases, J shed 9 bases, and the junction held 2 bases outside the gene matches. The CDR3 is made up of 12 amino acids. CDR3 DNA: TGTGCCACCAGGGGACAGGGGCTTGAGCAGTTCTTC. It specifies CATRGQGLEQFF.

Comment on this clonotype: Mismatch with germline at one junction end may stem from a read error. V usage is TRBV20-1 and J usage is TRBJ2-3, with a tentative D call TRBD2 (5 bases). Germline CDR1 and CDR2: DFQATT and SNEGSKA (reference sequence). This CDR3 contains 16 residues. CDR3 bases: TGCAATGCTCGATCCAGAGCGCGGAGGAATACAGATACGCAGTATTTT. Protein product: CNARSRARRNTDTQYF.

This clonotype was picked up one time. The chain carries TRBV27 and TRBJ2-1, with 13 bases that match TRBD2. Germline CDR1 MNHEY, CDR2 SMNVEV (reference sequence). The CDR3 contains 15 residues. Trimming cost V 6 bases and J 9 bases; bases outside gene matches: 8. CDR3 bases: TGTGCCAGCAGACAAACTAGCGGGAGGGCGGGTGAGCAGTTCTTC. Encoded protein: CASRQTSGRAGEQFF.

This sequence joins TRBV25-1 and TRBJ1-1, with D tentatively TRBD1 (5 bases). CDR3 length equals 15 residues. The V end lost 6 bases, the J end lost 4 bases, and 18 bases lay between the germline ends. Germline V gene sequence: CDR1 MGHDK, CDR2 SYGVNS. The CDR3 coding sequence is TGTGCCAGCAGGGAACCGGGCCTTGGGGCCACTGAAGCTTTCTTT. This codes for CASREPGLGATEAFF.

The chain joins TRBV15 to TRBJ1-5, with D perhaps TRBD1 (5 bases). CDR3 length: 16 amino acids. The V and J ends lost 2 bases and 1 base respectively, with 12 bases between them. Per the germline V gene, CDR1 is LNHNV and CDR2 is YYDKDF (reference sequence). CDR3 sequence: CATSRKTVPSNQPQHF. As DNA, the CDR3 is TGTGCCACCAGCAGAAAGACAGTCCCCAGCAATCAGCCCCAGCATTTT. Based on the CDR3 plus reference TRBV15 and TRBJ1-5, the full variable domain is DAMVIQNPRYQVTQFGKPVTLSCSQTLNHNVMYWYQQKSSQAPKLLFHYYDKDFNNEADTPDNFQSRRPNTSFCFLDIRSPGLGDTAMYLCATSRKTVPSNQPQHFGDGTRLSIL.

This clonotype was detected a few times. V usage is TRBV7-6 and J usage is TRBJ2-7, with TRBD2 matching 12 bases. Trimming at V came to 5 bases and at J to 0 bases, leaving 8 bases not matched to a gene. The germline V gene has CDR1 SGHVS and CDR2 FNYEAQ. This CDR3 spans 17 amino acids. CDR3 bases: TGTGCCAGCAGCCGCTGGACTAGCGGGATCTTCTCCTACGAGCAGTACTTC. Amino acid sequence: CASSRWTSGIFSYEQYF.

A single count supports this clonotype. The chain links TRBV7-2 to TRBJ2-7; D tentatively fits TRBD1 or TRBD2 (5 bases each). The CDR3 loop spans 16 amino acids. Trimming removed 1 base at V and 5 bases at J, with 18 bases between. From germline, CDR1 is SGHTA and CDR2 FQGNSA. In DNA, the CDR3 is TGTGCCAGCAGCTTAGTGGACCGGGACGAAAGAGACGAGCAGTACTTC. Translated, it gives CASSLVDRDERDEQYF.

This clonotype was recorded a few times. The chain carries TRBV29-1 and TRBJ1-1; D is unresolved. The CDR3 has 14 amino acids. The germline gives CDR1 SQVTM, CDR2 ANQGSEA. V gave up 3 bases and J gave up 2 bases, with 13 bases separating them. The CDR3 is CSVEPRAPNTEAFF. The CDR3 nucleotides read TGCAGCGTTGAGCCTAGGGCCCCTAACACTGAAGCTTTCTTT. The full variable domain, rest sourced from reference TRBV29-1 and TRBJ1-1, is SAVISQKPSRDICQRGTSLTIQCQVDSQVTMMFWYRQQPGQSLTLIATANQGSEATYESGFVIDKFPISRPNLTFSTLTVSNMSPEDSSIYLCSVEPRAPNTEAFFGQGTRLTVV.

A few counts support this clonotype. The CDR3 DNA sequence: TGCAGTGCTAGTGGCGGGACAGGGAACACAGATACGCAGTATTTT. Its translation is CSASGGTGNTDTQYF. V is TRBV20-1 and J is TRBJ2-3, with 9 bases identical to TRBD1. This CDR3 is built from 15 residues. Germline CDR1 and CDR2: DFQATT and SNEGSKA (reference sequence). V lost 3 bases and J lost 2; bases outside the gene matches: 6.

Concerning this clonotype: The junction departs from the called germline gene at one end, perhaps through a read error. The chain couples TRBV20-1 to TRBJ2-1; a possible D gene is TRBD2 (6 bases). Looked up from germline, CDR1 is DFQATT and CDR2 is SNEGSKA (reference sequence). The CDR3 covers 13 residues. The CDR3 here is CRASRRLVGEQFF. The CDR3 DNA reads as TGCCGTGCTAGTCGCCGACTAGTAGGTGAGCAGTTCTTC.

V and J are TRBV7-9 and TRBJ1-1; a possible D gene is TRBD1 (5 bases). The germline V gene encodes CDR1 SEHNR and CDR2 FQNEAQ (reference sequence). The V gene lost 6 bases and the J gene lost 3 bases, with 14 bases spanning the gap. The CDR3 is 14 residues long. As DNA, the CDR3 is TGTGCCAGCAGACCCGGCGGGGGGGACACTGAAGCTTTCTTT. This encodes CASRPGGGDTEAFF.

The chain employs TRBV7-2 and TRBJ2-6; D may correspond to TRBD1 or TRBD2 (7 bases each). Germline CDR1 reads SGHTA; CDR2 reads FQGNSA. The ends were cut back, 5 bases at V and 1 base at J, with 12 bases in the middle. There are 16 residues in the CDR3. The CDR3 nucleotides are TGTGCCAGCAGCAGTCAGGGGGGGTCTGGGGCCAACGTCCTGACTTTC. The encoded protein is CASSSQGGSGANVLTF.

This clonotype was seen once. The chain couples TRBV6-1 to TRBJ2-7; D is undetermined. This CDR3 is 13 amino acids long. V was clipped by 1 base and J by 4 bases, with 8 bases between them. The germline V gene has CDR1 MNHNS and CDR2 SASEGT. The CDR3 is CASSEGPKYEQYF. The CDR3 bases are TGTGCCAGCAGTGAAGGGCCCAAGTACGAGCAGTACTTC.

V is TRBV20-1 and J is TRBJ2-1; D possibly corresponds to TRBD2 (5 bases). There are 13 residues in the CDR3. Trimming took off 4 bases at V and 15 bases at J, with 22 bases between the two ends. Germline V gene lookup returns CDR1 DFQATT and CDR2 SNEGSKA (reference sequence). The CDR3 sequence: CSATLPEGFQLFF. The CDR3 nucleotides are TGCAGTGCTACCCTACCCGAGGGCTTCCAGCTGTTCTTC.

The sample holds a few counts of this clonotype. The chain recombines TRBV29-1 with TRBJ2-1; 12 bases line up with TRBD2. The germline gives CDR1 SQVTM, CDR2 ANQGSEA. There are 18 residues in the CDR3. Losses at the gene ends were 6 bases for V and 6 bases for J; bases not matched to a gene: 18. This CDR3 reads CSVRTSGTLLLLGNEQFF. The CDR3 DNA reads as TGCAGCGTCCGGACTAGCGGGACCTTATTGCTCCTTGGCAATGAGCAGTTCTTC.

V and J are TRBV20-1 and TRBJ2-7, with D perhaps matching TRBD1 (6 bases). CDR3 length equals 13 residues. Trimming left V 6 bases short and J 5 bases short, with 17 bases between. Per the germline V gene, CDR1 is DFQATT and CDR2 is SNEGSKA (reference sequence). The CDR3 spells CSAPGEAGDEQYF. In nucleotides, the CDR3 is TGCAGTGCCCCCGGGGAAGCAGGGGACGAGCAGTACTTC.

This chain links TRBV5-1 with TRBJ1-1; D gene unclear. V was shortened by 2 bases and J by 4 bases, with 15 bases between the two germline ends. The CDR3 consists of 15 residues. The germline CDR1 and CDR2 sequences are SGHRS and YFSETQ. CDR3: CASSFGPLGSTEAFF. CDR3 coding DNA: TGCGCCAGCAGCTTCGGCCCCCTGGGGAGCACTGAAGCTTTCTTT.

This clonotype has only one observation. This chain connects TRBV14 to TRBJ1-2, with 8 positions matching TRBD1. V gave up 1 base and J gave up 5 bases; unmatched junction bases: 18. The CDR3 has 19 residues. Per the germline V gene, CDR1 is SGHDN and CDR2 is FVKESK. The DNA for the CDR3 is TGTGCCAGCAGCCAAGTAGGGGACAGGAGTCGCCAGCCTCTATATGGCTACACCTTC. Translating gives CASSQVGDRSRQPLYGYTF.

This clonotype was seen only a few times. The chain uses TRBV6-6 and TRBJ2-7, with a tentative D call TRBD1 (6 bases). Germline V gives CDR1 MNHNY, CDR2 SVGAGI (reference sequence). The germline V and J ends were trimmed by 5 bases and 10 bases, with 24 bases remaining between them. This CDR3 region has 15 residues. The CDR3 is CASSRPPGQGIVQYF. CDR3 bases: TGTGCCAGCAGTCGACCTCCGGGACAAGGGATTGTACAGTACTTC.

This CDR3 reads CASSHPPRDMNLGYTF. Written as DNA, the CDR3 is TGTGCCAGCAGCCACCCCCCCCGGGACATGAATTTGGGCTACACCTTC. J is TRBJ1-2 and V is TRBV7-9, with D perhaps TRBD1 (6 bases). The CDR3 totals 16 residues. Trimming stripped 5 bases from V and 8 bases from J, with 24 bases between. Germline assignment: CDR1 SEHNR and CDR2 FQNEAQ (reference sequence).